The 23 T cell receptor beta chains in this list originate from one sample, sequenced in a study of identical twins (dated by TCRdb to about 2016). Libraries were built with 5' RACE. Sequencing took place on an Illumina HiSeq 2000. TCRdb reprocessing: public reads trimmed at Q25 with fastp, clones called with MiXCR, in-frame beta chains kept. Entries that share a CDR3 protein sequence are merged under the most common genes and DNA. The sample table shows approximately 220,000 distinct CDR3 sequences, and less than 9.5% are seen once. Together, the top ten hold around 5.1% of the sample. The specimen sequenced was memory (CD45RO+) T cells sorted from blood. The meaning of the sample's cell subset or site label: CD45RO+ enriched T cells. These receptors all come from a woman in her late teens or twenties in good health.

This clonotype was found many times. The chain carries TRBV5-6 and TRBJ1-1; D not resolved. From germline, CDR1 is SGHDT and CDR2 YYEEEE. The V gene lost 2 bases and the J gene lost 2 bases, with 10 bases spanning the gap. The CDR3 extends over 14 amino acids. The DNA for the CDR3 is TGTGCCAGCAGCTTTGGTACAGCAAACACTGAAGCTTTCTTT. Translating gives CASSFGTANTEAFF.

V gene TRBV6-5 combines with J gene TRBJ1-6, with 7 positions matching TRBD1. Looked up from germline, CDR1 is MNHEY and CDR2 is SVGAGI. V was clipped by 0 bases and J by 8 bases; unmatched bases: 7. This CDR3 comprises 16 residues. CDR3 DNA sequence: TGTGCCAGCAGTTACTCGAAACAGGGGTGGGATTCACCCCTCCACTTT. Amino acids: CASSYSKQGWDSPLHF.

The table lists this clonotype with a few counts. The chain combines TRBV9 with TRBJ1-1, with unresolved D. The CDR3 is 14 residues long. With 2 bases removed from V and 4 bases from J, the gap between germline ends came to 12 bases. In germline, CDR1 is SGDLS, CDR2 YYNGEE. The CDR3 spells CASSVTSGFTEAFF. In nucleotides, the CDR3 is TGTGCCAGCAGCGTCACTTCGGGCTTCACTGAAGCTTTCTTT.

The chain links TRBV11-2 to TRBJ2-7, with 10 nucleotides matching TRBD2. Germline V gene data show CDR1 as SGHAT and CDR2 as FQNNGV. The CDR3 is made up of 20 amino acids. With V trimmed by 0 bases and J by 4 bases, 18 bases remained unmatched. The CDR3 loop reads CASSLDLNRPAGGTTYEQYF. CDR3 nucleotides: TGTGCCAGCAGCTTAGATCTAAACCGTCCAGCGGGAGGGACTACTTACGAGCAGTACTTC. The full variable domain, with the rest looked up from reference TRBV11-2 and TRBJ2-7, is EAGVAQSPRYKIIEKRQSVAFWCNPISGHATLYWYQQILGQGPKLLIQFQNNGVVDDSQLPKDRFSAERLKGVDSTLKIQPAKLEDSAVYLCASSLDLNRPAGGTTYEQYFGPGTRLTVT.

The chain employs TRBV14 and TRBJ2-7, with 10 bases aligning to TRBD1. Germline V gene sequence: CDR1 SGHDN, CDR2 FVKESK. The V gene end was trimmed by 4 bases and the J gene end by 6 bases; junction bases not matched to a gene: 6. The CDR3 is made up of 14 amino acids. CDR3 in DNA: TGTGCCAGCAGCCGCCGGGACAGGGGTGGCGAGCAGTACTTC. Translated: CASSRRDRGGEQYF.

This clonotype has a count of ten or more. The V call is TRBV15, the J call TRBJ2-3; perhaps TRBD1 as D (6 bases). V lost 10 bases and J lost 0, with 14 bases in between. The CDR3 is made up of 14 amino acids. Germline-derived CDR1 and CDR2 are LNHNV and YYDKDF (reference sequence). The CDR3 sequence: CASRGRRSTDTQYF. CDR3 DNA sequence: TGTGCCAGCAGGGGTCGGCGTAGCACAGATACGCAGTATTTT.

This clonotype was detected many times. This chain connects TRBV6-1 to TRBJ1-3; TRBD1 matches 8 bases. V lost 6 bases and J lost 0; bases outside the gene matches: 1. The CDR3 covers 14 residues. CDR1 is MNHNS and CDR2 is SASEGT in the germline V gene. CDR3: CASRTGGSGNTIYF. DNA of the CDR3: TGTGCCAGCAGAACAGGGGGCTCTGGAAACACCATATATTTT.

CDR3 sequence (DNA): TGCAGTGCTAGAGTAGGAAGCGGGAGGGCGAGGGGAGAGACCCAGTACTTC. Its protein is CSARVGSGRARGETQYF. V and J are TRBV20-1 and TRBJ2-5, with 10 bases matching TRBD2. CDR1 and CDR2 from the germline V gene are DFQATT and SNEGSKA (reference sequence). The CDR3 sequence is 17 residues long. V lost 1 base to trimming and J lost 4 bases; unmatched junction nucleotides: 12.

The rearrangement joins TRBV18 to TRBJ2-6, with D tentatively TRBD1 (5 bases). This CDR3 is built from 16 residues. CDR1 KGHSH and CDR2 LQKENI come from the germline V gene. The germline V and J ends were trimmed by 5 bases and 2 bases, with 13 bases remaining between them. CDR3 sequence: CASSSAGKTGANVLTF. In nucleotides, the CDR3 is TGTGCCAGCTCATCCGCAGGGAAGACTGGGGCCAACGTCCTGACTTTC.

The chain employs TRBV7-9 and TRBJ1-6, with D unresolved. CDR3 length: 13 residues. Germline lookup yields CDR1 SEHNR and CDR2 FQNEAQ (reference sequence). V was cut by 1 base and J by 11 bases, with 9 bases left in between. The CDR3 sequence is CASSLESGAPLHF. The CDR3 nucleotides read TGTGCCAGCAGCTTAGAATCCGGGGCACCCCTCCACTTT.

This clonotype was observed a handful of times. This chain uses TRBV20-1 with TRBJ2-1; TRBD2 agrees at 10 bases. The CDR3 sequence is 15 residues long. Germline V CDR1 and CDR2: DFQATT, SNEGSKA (reference sequence). The trim removed 3 bases at V and 10 bases at J, leaving 12 bases unmatched. In DNA, the CDR3 is TGCAGTGCTAGTAAAGTCAGCGGGGGGGCCCGGGAGCAGTTCTTC. It specifies CSASKVSGGAREQFF.

This clonotype was detected a few times. The CDR3 here is CASSGRSGGETQYF. The CDR3 nucleotides are TGTGCCAGCAGCGGACGGTCTGGAGGAGAGACCCAGTACTTC. The chain couples TRBV9 to TRBJ2-5; tentative D call: TRBD2 (5 bases). Trimming pared 3 bases from V and 4 bases from J, leaving 13 bases between. There are 14 residues in the CDR3. Germline assignment: CDR1 SGDLS and CDR2 YYNGEE.

This clonotype was counted many times. The V gene is TRBV15, the J gene TRBJ1-2; D gene unclear. The V and J ends lost 2 bases and 3 bases respectively, with 1 base between them. The germline V gene encodes CDR1 LNHNV and CDR2 YYDKDF (reference sequence). This CDR3 spans 11 amino acids. The CDR3 DNA is TGTGCCACCAGCAGACACTATGGCTACACCTTC. This gives the protein CATSRHYGYTF.

This clonotype was observed a handful of times. The V and J genes are TRBV10-2 and TRBJ1-1; no clear D. The V gene lost 8 bases and the J gene lost 6 bases, with 10 bases spanning the gap. The germline V gene has CDR1 WSHSY and CDR2 SAAADI. The length of the CDR3 is 11 residues. The CDR3, as DNA: TGCGCCAGCGGAGCTAATTCTGAAGCTTTCTTT. Translated: CASGANSEAFF.

Only a few counts were recorded for this clonotype. The chain carries TRBV7-2 and TRBJ2-3, with 13 bases that match TRBD2. The CDR3 contains 15 residues. Per germline, CDR1 SGHTA and CDR2 FQGNSA. J lost 3 bases, V lost 5 bases, and 2 bases had no gene match. The CDR3 is CASSRTSGRTDTQYF. The CDR3 region has the DNA TGTGCCAGCAGCCGGACTAGCGGGAGAACAGATACGCAGTATTTT.

This clonotype has just a few counts. The V gene is TRBV7-9, the J gene TRBJ2-1, with 9 bases fitting TRBD2. J gave up 9 bases and V 1 base, and 4 bases lay outside the gene matches. CDR1 is SEHNR, CDR2 FQNEAQ, per germline (reference sequence). The CDR3 runs 14 residues. The CDR3 coding sequence is TGTGCCAGCAGCTTAGGGGGGACTAGCTTTGAGCAGTTCTTC. The encoded protein is CASSLGGTSFEQFF.

This clonotype was counted ten times or more. The rearrangement uses TRBV20-1 and TRBJ1-6; 10 bases match TRBD1. The CDR3 totals 16 residues. The germline gives CDR1 DFQATT, CDR2 SNEGSKA (reference sequence). Trimming at V came to 1 base and at J to 7 bases, leaving 7 bases not matched to a gene. The CDR3 loop is CSARVSRQGANSPLHF. The DNA of the CDR3 is TGCAGTGCTAGAGTGTCGAGACAGGGGGCGAATTCACCCCTCCACTTT.

The chain recombines TRBV7-2 with TRBJ2-1, with TRBD1 identical over 8 bases. This CDR3 contains 15 residues. V gave up 2 bases and J gave up 7 bases; unmatched junction bases: 7. The V gene's germline CDR1 is SGHTA and CDR2 FQGNSA. The CDR3 reads CASSLNTGGRNEQFF. In DNA form, the CDR3 reads TGTGCCAGCAGCTTAAATACAGGGGGAAGGAATGAGCAGTTCTTC. The whole variable domain, remainder taken from reference TRBV7-2 and TRBJ2-1, is GAGVSQSPSNKVTEKGKDVELRCDPISGHTALYWYRQSLGQGLEFLIYFQGNSAPDKSGLPSDRFSAERTGGSVSTLTIQRTQQEDSAVYLCASSLNTGGRNEQFFGPGTRLTVL.

This clonotype was observed a handful of times. The chain employs TRBV29-1 and TRBJ2-7, with TRBD1 matching 7 bases. The CDR3 covers 13 residues. J lost 6 bases, V lost 5 bases, and 10 bases had no gene match. Germline V gene sequence: CDR1 SQVTM, CDR2 ANQGSEA. CDR3 protein: CSVFRTGSSEQYF. CDR3 DNA sequence: TGCAGCGTTTTTAGGACAGGATCATCCGAGCAGTACTTC.

This clonotype was recorded many times. This chain uses TRBV10-3 with TRBJ2-3, with 7 bases aligning to TRBD2. The CDR3 covers 12 residues. Trimming removed 10 bases from V and 2 bases from J; junction bases left unmatched: 3. Germline CDR1 reads ENHRY; CDR2 reads SYGVKD. The CDR3 reads CATGGSTDTQYF. The DNA of the CDR3 is TGTGCCACGGGAGGTTCCACAGATACGCAGTATTTT.

This clonotype was detected ten times or more. The chain joins TRBV29-1 to TRBJ2-3; 9 bases are shared with TRBD2. V dropped 7 bases and J dropped 1; count of bases not matched to a gene: 0. Germline V gene data show CDR1 as SQVTM and CDR2 as ANQGSEA. CDR3 size: 12 residues. CDR3 in amino acids: CSGTSGTDTQYF. In DNA form, the CDR3 reads TGCAGCGGGACTAGCGGCACAGATACGCAGTATTTT.

This clonotype turned up a few times. The chain recombines TRBV6-5 with TRBJ2-5; 11 bases agree with TRBD1. The CDR3 is made up of 16 amino acids. The V gene's germline CDR1 is MNHEY and CDR2 SVGAGI. After removal of 4 bases from V and 4 bases from J, the junction contained 8 bases not matched to a gene. The CDR3, as DNA: TGTGCCAGCAGTTTCCCCCCCGGGACAGGGGGAGAGACCCAGTACTTC. It translates to CASSFPPGTGGETQYF.

For the CDR3, the DNA is TGTGCCAGCAGTCCTACGGGGGTTAGCACAGATACGCAGTATTTT. Amino acid sequence: CASSPTGVSTDTQYF. This rearrangement joins TRBV12-3 or TRBV12-4 to TRBJ2-3; weak D call: TRBD2 (6 bases). The CDR3 length is 15 residues. V was pared by 5 bases and J by 0 bases, with 12 bases between.